The 24 T cell receptor beta chains presented below share a single source sample, sequenced in a study of vaccination and CD4 T cells after COVID-19. Treatment meaning: approximately 11-day PBMC culture with coronavirus spike peptide pools or control peptides (ViraFEST assay). Harvesting of the unexposed donor's CD4+ T cells predated the COVID-19 pandemic (2011-2018). Cultured CD4+ T cells had their DNA profiled by the Oncomine TCR Beta short-read assay. A single record per CDR3 protein comes from TCRdb applying MiXCR to the PCR reads. The sample shows approximately 7,700 distinct CDR3 sequences, roughly 59% of them seen only once. No antigens are known for them. Specimen: CD4+ T cells from blood, cultured in vitro. Receptors originate from a human donor in good health.

This chain joins TRBV9 and TRBJ1-5, with D tentatively TRBD1 (6 bases). The germline V and J ends were trimmed by 3 bases and 2 bases, with 9 bases remaining between them. Germline V gene data show CDR1 as SGDLS and CDR2 as YYNGEE. This CDR3 comprises 14 residues. The CDR3 protein is CASSAGVGNQPQHF. CDR3 DNA: TGTGCCAGCAGCGCAGGGGTGGGCAATCAGCCCCAGCATTTT.

The chain employs TRBV20-1 and TRBJ1-5; D gene uncertain. The CDR3 loop spans 12 amino acids. The V end was cut by 3 bases, the J end by 7 bases, with 10 bases between. The germline V gene encodes CDR1 DFQATT and CDR2 SNEGSKA (reference sequence). The CDR3 DNA is TGCAGTGCTAGGGGTTCCGGGCAGCCCCAGCATTTT. Its protein is CSARGSGQPQHF.

This chain joins TRBV6-2 or TRBV6-3 and TRBJ2-6; tentative D call: TRBD2 (5 bases). The CDR3 covers 21 residues. V shed 2 bases and J shed 1 base, with 24 bases lying between them. Germline loops: CDR1 MNHEY, CDR2 SVGEGT. The CDR3 coding sequence is TGTGCCAGCAGTTACAGGTATGAGGGATGGCTCCCAAGGTCTGGGGCCAACGTCCTGACTTTC. Translating gives CASSYRYEGWLPRSGANVLTF.

The chain carries TRBV19 and TRBJ1-2; possible D gene TRBD1, 6 bases. V shed 5 bases and J shed 3 bases, with 16 bases lying between them. The CDR3 has 15 amino acids. Germline CDR1 is LNHDA and CDR2 is SQIVND (reference sequence). The CDR3 sequence: CASSDSGVGDYGYTF. Here the CDR3 DNA reads TGTGCCAGTAGTGATTCAGGGGTTGGGGACTATGGCTACACCTTC. Full variable domain (rest looked up from reference TRBV19 and TRBJ1-2): DGGITQSPKYLFRKEGQNVTLSCEQNLNHDAMYWYRQDPGQGLRLIYYSQIVNDFQKGDIAEGYSVSREKKESFPLTVTSAQKNPTAFYLCASSDSGVGDYGYTFGSGTRLTVV.

The rearrangement links TRBV5-1 to TRBJ2-4; TRBD2 might be the D (5 bases). The ends were cut back, 0 bases at V and 6 bases at J, with 7 bases in the middle. CDR1 is SGHRS, CDR2 YFSETQ, per germline. CDR3 length: 13 residues. The CDR3: CASSLGELNIQYF. The CDR3 DNA reads TGCGCCAGCAGCTTGGGGGAGTTAAACATTCAGTACTTC.

This chain links TRBV20-1 with TRBJ2-3, with 11 bases that match TRBD2. The CDR3 is 13 residues long. With V trimmed by 3 bases and J by 5 bases, 1 base remained unmatched. Germline V lookup: CDR1 DFQATT, CDR2 SNEGSKA (reference sequence). The CDR3 DNA reads TGCAGTGCTAGGGGACTAGCGGAAGATACGCAGTATTTT. Translated: CSARGLAEDTQYF.

The rearrangement joins TRBV30 to TRBJ1-2; the D gene is possibly TRBD1 (6 bases). The germline V gene encodes CDR1 GTSNPN and CDR2 SVGIG (reference sequence). V dropped 1 base and J dropped 4 bases, with 13 bases sitting between them. The CDR3 has 14 amino acids. Here the CDR3 reads CAWSEGGAGYGYTF. The CDR3 DNA reads TGTGCCTGGAGTGAGGGGGGCGCGGGCTATGGCTACACCTTC.

The sample holds a few counts of this clonotype. This chain links TRBV5-4 with TRBJ1-1, with 8 bases matching TRBD1. This CDR3 comprises 17 residues. Germline assignment: CDR1 SGHNT and CDR2 YYREEE (reference sequence). Trimming removed 4 bases from V and 2 bases from J; junction bases left unmatched: 13. This chain's CDR3 is CASSPAARGQGNTEAFF. For the CDR3, the DNA is TGTGCCAGCAGCCCGGCCGCCAGAGGACAGGGAAACACTGAAGCTTTCTTT.

The CDR3 is CSAAPQAASTYEQYF. As DNA, the CDR3 is TGCAGTGCTGCCCCACAGGCCGCTTCGACCTACGAGCAGTACTTC. V is TRBV20-1 and J is TRBJ2-7, with D tentatively TRBD1 (5 bases). CDR3 length: 15 residues. Germline V CDR1 and CDR2: DFQATT, SNEGSKA (reference sequence). V lost 5 bases and J 2 bases, leaving 19 bases between the germline ends.

In its sample, this clonotype was seen a few times. V gene TRBV5-1 combines with J gene TRBJ2-5; unclear D gene. This CDR3 contains 16 residues. From germline, CDR1 is SGHRS and CDR2 YFSETQ. Trimming shortened V by 0 bases and J by 0 bases, and 12 bases separated the two germline ends. CDR3 protein: CASSLGAEVYQETQYF. The DNA of the CDR3 is TGCGCCAGCAGCTTGGGGGCGGAAGTGTACCAAGAGACCCAGTACTTC. Full variable domain (rest looked up from reference TRBV5-1 and TRBJ2-5): KAGVTQTPRYLIKTRGQQVTLSCSPISGHRSVSWYQQTPGQGLQFLFEYFSETQRNKGNFPGRFSGRQFSNSRSEMNVSTLELGDSALYLCASSLGAEVYQETQYFGPGTRLLVL.

The rearrangement uses TRBV7-9 and TRBJ2-5, with D unresolved. Trimming took 3 bases from V and 8 from J, leaving 16 bases between them. This CDR3 is 14 amino acids long. In germline, CDR1 is SEHNR, CDR2 FQNEAQ (reference sequence). CDR3 bases: TGTGCCAGCAGCTTCGTGCCCGGGTTACCAACCCAGTACTTC. It yields the protein CASSFVPGLPTQYF. Using reference TRBV7-9 and TRBJ2-5 for the parts outside the CDR3, the full variable domain is DTGVSQNPRHKITKRGQNVTFRCDPISEHNRLYWYRQTLGQGPEFLTYFQNEAQLEKSRLLSDRFSAERPKGSFSTLEIQRTEQGDSAMYLCASSFVPGLPTQYFGPGTRLLVL.

The chain couples TRBV6-2 or TRBV6-3 to TRBJ1-5; D is undetermined. CDR3 length: 11 amino acids. Trimming shortened V by 6 bases and J by 10 bases, and 10 bases separated the two germline ends. Germline V lookup: CDR1 MNHEY, CDR2 SVGEGT. CDR3 loop: CASRDIQPQHF. CDR3 bases: TGTGCCAGCAGGGATATCCAACCCCAGCATTTT.

This clonotype was counted only a few times. This chain uses TRBV20-1 with TRBJ1-6; TRBD1 aligns across 7 bases. Germline V lookup: CDR1 DFQATT, CDR2 SNEGSKA (reference sequence). There are 15 residues in the CDR3. J gave up 7 bases and V 0 bases, and 6 bases lay outside the gene matches. The CDR3 DNA sequence: TGCAGTGCTAGAGATTGGAGGGGGCAAAATTCACCCCTCCACTTT. Amino acid sequence: CSARDWRGQNSPLHF.

The chain recombines TRBV5-6 with TRBJ2-1; 10 bases match TRBD2. V lost 1 base and J lost 7; bases outside the gene matches: 5. CDR1 is SGHDT and CDR2 is YYEEEE in the germline V gene. The CDR3 totals 15 residues. CDR3 sequence: CASSLSTSGKNEQFF. In nucleotides, the CDR3 is TGTGCCAGCAGCTTGTCAACTAGCGGGAAAAATGAGCAGTTCTTC.

The V and J genes are TRBV15 and TRBJ2-1; a possible D gene is TRBD1 (6 bases). CDR1 and CDR2 from the germline V gene are LNHNV and YYDKDF (reference sequence). This CDR3 comprises 15 residues. V was cut by 7 bases and J by 0 bases, with 13 bases left in between. CDR3 sequence (DNA): TGTGCCACCAAAGAGGGGGTCTTCTCCTACAATGAGCAGTTCTTC. Translation: CATKEGVFSYNEQFF. Complete variable domain (other parts from reference TRBV15 and TRBJ2-1): DAMVIQNPRYQVTQFGKPVTLSCSQTLNHNVMYWYQQKSSQAPKLLFHYYDKDFNNEADTPDNFQSRRPNTSFCFLDIRSPGLGDTAMYLCATKEGVFSYNEQFFGPGTRLTVL.

This clonotype was found a few times. V is TRBV2 and J is TRBJ2-5; D possibly corresponds to TRBD2 (5 bases). The CDR3 sequence is 13 residues long. The V end lost 9 bases, the J end lost 4 bases, and 15 bases lay between the germline ends. Per the germline V gene, CDR1 is SNHLY and CDR2 is FYNNEI. This CDR3 reads CASSLRGPETQYF. Here the CDR3 DNA reads TGTGCCAGTAGCCTCCGAGGGCCAGAGACCCAGTACTTC.

A few counts support this clonotype. V is TRBV28 and J is TRBJ1-2, with TRBD1 matching over 8 bases. Germline loops: CDR1 MDHEN, CDR2 SYDVKM. Trimming removed 10 bases from V and 8 bases from J; junction bases left unmatched: 6. This CDR3 comprises 11 residues. The CDR3 DNA is TGTGCCACCTGGACAGGGTCCGGCTACACCTTC. This sequence encodes CATWTGSGYTF.

Regarding this clonotype: Being one base from a much bigger clone, this may be a read error. The chain carries TRBV15 and TRBJ1-3; D possibly corresponds to TRBD1 (5 bases). Germline values: CDR1 LNHNV, CDR2 YYDKDF (reference sequence). The CDR3 loop spans 15 amino acids. The DNA for the CDR3 is TGTGCCACCAGCAGTACGACAGTCTCTGGAAACATCATATATTTT. Protein sequence: CATSSTTVSGNIIYF. Complete variable domain (other parts from reference TRBV15 and TRBJ1-3): DAMVIQNPRYQVTQFGKPVTLSCSQTLNHNVMYWYQQKSSQAPKLLFHYYDKDFNNEADTPDNFQSRRPNTSFCFLDIRSPGLGDTAMYLCATSSTTVSGNIIYFGEGSWLTVV.

The CDR3 region is CASSPLASGNTIYF. For the CDR3, the DNA is TGTGCCAGCAGCCCATTGGCTTCTGGAAACACCATATATTTT. The chain links TRBV7-2 to TRBJ1-3; D not certain. The CDR3 is 14 residues long. V was clipped by 5 bases and J by 1 base, with 9 bases between them. Per the germline V gene, CDR1 is SGHTA and CDR2 is FQGNSA.

J is TRBJ1-2 and V is TRBV2; the D gene is possibly TRBD1 (6 bases). V lost 3 bases, J lost 8 bases, and 19 bases lay in between. The length of the CDR3 is 15 residues. CDR1 is SNHLY, CDR2 FYNNEI, per germline. This CDR3 reads CASSEVDRGRGGYTF. The CDR3 DNA follows: TGTGCCAGCAGTGAGGTGGACCGTGGGAGGGGGGGCTACACCTTC.

The chain has TRBV20-1 and TRBJ1-4; no clear D gene. Per the germline V gene, CDR1 is DFQATT and CDR2 is SNEGSKA (reference sequence). V was clipped by 4 bases and J by 5 bases, with 20 bases between them. This CDR3 is built from 16 residues. This CDR3 reads CSAKEHAGLFNEKLFF. The CDR3 DNA reads as TGCAGTGCTAAGGAACACGCAGGACTCTTCAATGAAAAACTGTTTTTT.

J is TRBJ2-7 and V is TRBV19, with 8 nucleotides matching TRBD2. Trimming cost V 6 bases and J 0 bases; bases outside gene matches: 7. Germline values: CDR1 LNHDA, CDR2 SQIVND (reference sequence). CDR3 size: 15 residues. In DNA, the CDR3 is TGTGCCAGTAGACAAGCGGGGGAGAACTCCTACGAGCAGTACTTC. As protein: CASRQAGENSYEQYF. The complete variable domain, with remaining parts taken from reference TRBV19 and TRBJ2-7, reads DGGITQSPKYLFRKEGQNVTLSCEQNLNHDAMYWYRQDPGQGLRLIYYSQIVNDFQKGDIAEGYSVSREKKESFPLTVTSAQKNPTAFYLCASRQAGENSYEQYFGPGTRLTVT.

This clonotype was seen a handful of times. The CDR3 reads CASSLGTSPFGDTYNEQFF. DNA for the CDR3: TGTGCCAGCAGCTTAGGGACTAGCCCCTTCGGGGATACCTACAATGAGCAGTTCTTC. The gene calls are TRBV7-2 and TRBJ2-1; 8 bases map to TRBD2. V gave up 1 base and J gave up 2 bases; unmatched junction bases: 13. The CDR3 is made up of 19 amino acids. CDR1 and CDR2 (germline): SGHTA, FQGNSA.

The chain uses TRBV7-2 and TRBJ1-1; D gene ambiguous. The CDR3 covers 13 residues. V lost 1 base, J lost 8 bases, and 11 bases lay in between. CDR1 is SGHTA and CDR2 is FQGNSA in the germline V gene. The CDR3 DNA is TGTGCCAGCAGCTTAGAGCCGACCAGAGAAGCTTTCTTT. It yields the protein CASSLEPTREAFF.